A selection of T cell receptor beta chains follows, all from one sample in a study of T cell responses to AZD1222 COVID-19 vaccine. Clones were sequenced by immunoSEQ multiplex PCR, and TCRdb holds only the in-frame ones, with some missing. Among 100,000 to 150,000 clones listed, roughly nine tenths were seen once. Sequenced material: peripheral blood, taken on day 0 of AZD1222 vaccination. The receptors here all came from an adult in good health. CDR3s include the opening cysteine and the closing phenylalanine or tryptophan. The D gene is left open where the match is weak. The size entry is marked missing in some rows and otherwise reads once, few, many or a size class.

size,J,V,D,CDR3,DNA
once,TRBJ1-1,TRBV7-8,.,CASSLMNTEAFF,TGTGCCAGCAGCTTAATGAACACTGAAGCTTTCTTT
.,TRBJ2-7,TRBV4-3,.,CASSQEHRSYEQYF,TGCGCCAGCAGCCAAGAACACAGATCCTACGAGCAGTACTTC
.,TRBJ1-2,TRBV6-5,.,CASTHGHNYGYTF,TGTGCCAGCACCCACGGACACAACTATGGCTACACCTTC
.,TRBJ2-4,TRBV18,.,CASSPLQGENIQYF,TGTGCCAGCTCACCGTTACAGGGAGAGAACATTCAGTACTTC
.,TRBJ2-5,TRBV6-5,.,CASSSKVENGGSQYF,TGTGCCAGCAGTTCGAAAGTGGAGAATGGAGGGTCCCAGTACTTC
.,TRBJ1-4,TRBV7-8,.,CASSSAQGGFKKNEKLFF,TGTGCCAGCAGCTCGGCACAGGGCGGTTTTAAAAAAAATGAAAAACTGTTTTTT
few,TRBJ1-1,TRBV5-1,.,CASSLAVNGGAFF,TGCGCCAGCAGCTTGGCAGTGAACGGGGGAGCTTTCTTT
.,TRBJ1-4,TRBV15,.,CATSRDPHGAGEKLFF,TGTGCCACCAGCAGAGACCCCCACGGGGCGGGTGAAAAACTGTTTTTT
.,TRBJ2-3,TRBV5-6,.,CASSRGASTDTQYF,TGTGCCAGCAGCAGGGGAGCCTCCACAGATACGCAGTATTTT
.,TRBJ1-5,TRBV29-1,TRBD1,CSVDRGVEPQHF,TGCAGCGTTGACAGGGGGGTTGAGCCCCAGCATTTT
.,TRBJ1-3,TRBV7-6,.,CASSKLHSVGNTIYF,TGTGCCAGCAGTAAGCTCCACTCAGTAGGAAACACCATATATTTT
once,TRBJ2-3,TRBV9,.,CASSGVGGDTQYF,TGTGCCAGCAGCGGAGTAGGGGGAGATACGCAGTATTTT
.,TRBJ2-1,TRBV7-2,.,CASSLVQGGGNEQFF,TGTGCCAGCAGCTTAGTACAGGGAGGGGGGAATGAGCAGTTCTTC
.,TRBJ2-3,TRBV4-1,.,CASSQAREDTQYF,TGCGCCAGCAGCCAAGCCAGGGAGGATACGCAGTATTTT
.,TRBJ1-1,TRBV19,.,CASSPISLVWEAFF,TGTGCCAGTAGCCCCATATCCTTGGTTTGGGAAGCTTTCTTT
.,TRBJ1-2,TRBV6-2/TRBV6-3,TRBD1,CASSPRQGGYTF,TGTGCCAGCAGTCCGAGACAGGGCGGCTACACCTTC
.,TRBJ1-2,TRBV9,.,CASTGVTLNYGYTF,TGTGCCAGCACCGGTGTCACCCTTAACTATGGCTACACCTTC
few,TRBJ2-2,TRBV5-4,TRBD1,CASSPKGQGSGITGELFF,TGTGCCAGCAGCCCCAAAGGACAGGGCTCGGGTATCACCGGGGAGCTGTTTTTT
.,TRBJ1-1,TRBV12-3/TRBV12-4,.,CASSSLRNTEAFF,TGTGCCAGCAGTTCGCTCAGAAACACTGAAGCTTTCTTT
.,TRBJ1-2,TRBV7-8,TRBD1,CASSQGTGGAWYGYTF,TGTGCCAGCAGCCAGGGGACAGGGGGAGCTTGGTATGGCTACACCTTC
.,TRBJ2-3,TRBV21-1,.,CASSKESAARGTQYF,TGTGCCAGCAGCAAAGAGTCGGCGGCGCGGGGTACGCAGTATTTT
.,TRBJ2-4,TRBV6-6,.,CASSPSWSQILKDIQYF,TGTGCCAGCAGTCCCTCGTGGTCCCAAATCCTCAAAGACATTCAGTACTTC
.,TRBJ1-1,TRBV5-1,.,CASSLGWNTEAFF,TGCGCCAGCAGCTTGGGCTGGAACACTGAAGCTTTCTTT
.,TRBJ2-1,TRBV3-1/TRBV3-2,TRBD2,CASRPGGLYNEQFF,TGTGCCAGCAGGCCGGGGGGGTTGTACAATGAGCAGTTCTTC
few,TRBJ1-2,TRBV9,TRBD1,CASSRPDRGNYGYTF,TGTGCCAGCAGCAGACCGGACAGGGGTAACTATGGCTACACCTTC
.,TRBJ1-5,TRBV24-1,.,CATSDSGQPQHF,TGTGCCACCAGTGATTCGGGACAGCCCCAGCATTTT
.,TRBJ1-6,TRBV18,TRBD1,CASSTRQGDSPLHF,TGTGCCAGCTCAACAAGACAGGGAGACTCACCCCTCCACTTT
.,TRBJ2-7,TRBV25-1,.,CASSEQQTYEQYF,TGTGCCAGCAGTGAACAGCAAACCTACGAGCAGTACTTC
.,TRBJ1-1,TRBV19,.,CASSKGDTLGNTEAFF,TGTGCCAGTAGTAAAGGGGACACCCTGGGGAACACTGAAGCTTTCTTT
.,TRBJ1-6,TRBV18,.,CASSAGPLEKDSPLHF,TGTGCCAGCTCGGCCGGGCCCCTAGAAAAAGATTCACCCCTCCACTTT
.,TRBJ2-1,TRBV5-1,.,CASSFVGGEQFF,TGCGCCAGCAGCTTCGTAGGCGGCGAGCAGTTCTTC
once,TRBJ1-1,TRBV3-1/TRBV3-2,.,CASSQEFGRGDNTEAFF,TGTGCCAGCAGCCAAGAATTTGGCCGGGGAGATAACACTGAAGCTTTCTTT
.,TRBJ1-1,TRBV14,.,CASSQVGSMNTEAFF,TGTGCCAGCAGCCAAGTGGGTTCCATGAACACTGAAGCTTTCTTT
once,TRBJ2-3,TRBV19,.,CASSLGGGNKDTQYF,TGTGCCAGTAGTTTGGGAGGCGGAAACAAAGATACGCAGTATTTT
.,TRBJ1-2,TRBV27,.,CASGPGTPNSYTF,TGTGCCAGCGGACCCGGGACTCCAAATTCCTACACCTTC
.,TRBJ1-5,TRBV4-2,TRBD1,CASSHGTVSNQPQHF,TGTGCCAGCAGCCACGGGACAGTGAGCAATCAGCCCCAGCATTTT
.,TRBJ1-1,TRBV12-3/TRBV12-4,.,CASSFGPPAFF,TGTGCCAGCAGTTTCGGGCCGCCGGCTTTCTTT
.,TRBJ1-1,TRBV12-3/TRBV12-4,.,CASSLTGAFF,TGTGCCAGCAGTTTAACCGGGGCTTTCTTT
.,TRBJ1-2,TRBV7-2,.,CASSPPGPFDYGYTF,TGTGCCAGCAGCCCCCCTGGCCCATTCGACTATGGCTACACCTTC
.,TRBJ2-1,TRBV12-3/TRBV12-4,.,CASSTVGEQFF,TGTGCCAGCAGTACCGTCGGTGAGCAGTTCTTC
.,TRBJ2-1,TRBV15,.,CATSREGRPHEQFF,TGTGCCACCAGCAGAGAGGGCCGACCGCACGAGCAGTTCTTC
.,TRBJ2-5,TRBV24-1,TRBD2,CATMRAGGETQYF,TGTGCCACCATGCGAGCGGGGGGAGAGACCCAGTACTTC
.,TRBJ1-2,TRBV6-4,.,CASSEGSYGYTF,TGTGCCAGCAGTGAGGGAAGCTATGGCTACACCTTC
once,TRBJ2-3,TRBV7-9,TRBD1,CASSRRPGQKYTDTQYF,TGTGCCAGCAGTCGCCGACCGGGACAGAAATACACAGATACGCAGTATTTT
.,TRBJ1-6,TRBV3-1/TRBV3-2,.,CASSQESVQGPLHF,TGTGCCAGCAGCCAAGAGTCGGTCCAGGGACCCCTCCACTTT
.,TRBJ2-3,TRBV15,TRBD2,CATSRDAGGLGTQYF,TGTGCCACCAGCAGAGACGCGGGGGGCCTGGGGACGCAGTATTTT
.,TRBJ1-1,TRBV18,.,CASSPREGTLNTEAFF,TGTGCCAGCTCACCACGGGAAGGGACCTTGAACACTGAAGCTTTCTTT
once,TRBJ1-4,TRBV1,.,CTSTRGEATNEKLFF,TGCACCAGCACCCGAGGGGAAGCAACTAATGAAAAACTGTTTTTT
.,TRBJ2-5,TRBV5-8,TRBD2,CASSRGLEGTQYF,TGTGCCAGCAGCCGCGGACTAGAGGGGACCCAGTACTTC
few,TRBJ1-2,TRBV25-1,TRBD1,CASSESLRTGGGYTF,TGTGCCAGCAGTGAATCGCTAAGGACAGGCGGGGGCTACACCTTC
once,TRBJ2-1,TRBV5-3,TRBD2,CASPVKERGRYNEQFF,TGTGCCAGCCCCGTTAAAGAGCGGGGGAGGTACAATGAGCAGTTCTTC
.,TRBJ2-3,TRBV5-1,.,CASSPGVGSQLFTDTQYF,TGCGCCAGCAGCCCGGGAGTCGGGAGTCAGTTGTTCACAGATACGCAGTATTTT